The clone carrying this T cell receptor beta chain was picked up a small number of times. What it binds is not known. The record originates from a study of cytomegalovirus exposure and HLA in healthy donors. Study summary: The Caucasian-associated ancestry cluster contained more than 75% of the approximately 390 genotyped donors. Overall study results and limits: In a later analysis, HLA-C alleles had the fewest associated TCRs, DRB1 alleles the most. Accurate predictions that matched the HLA-A and HLA-B alleles of most subjects were reportedly made from TCR beta sequences.

PCR was performed using 60 Vbeta and 13 Jbeta primers. The data were produced by immunoSEQ multiplex PCR, yet TCRdb's version contains in-frame clones alone and is incomplete. This table has some 180,000 clones, roughly 13% appearing once. CDR3 length: 13 residues. J lost 6 bases, V lost 4 bases, and 4 bases had no gene match. CDR1 SQVTM and CDR2 ANQGSEA come from the germline V gene. What was sequenced was PBMCs. V and J are TRBV29-1 and TRBJ2-2; 8 nucleotides match TRBD2. This TCR came from a man over 45 in good health and CMV-seropositive. CDR3 residues: CSVGGGTAGELFF. As DNA, the CDR3 is TGCAGCGTTGGCGGGGGGACGGCCGGGGAGCTGTTTTTT.